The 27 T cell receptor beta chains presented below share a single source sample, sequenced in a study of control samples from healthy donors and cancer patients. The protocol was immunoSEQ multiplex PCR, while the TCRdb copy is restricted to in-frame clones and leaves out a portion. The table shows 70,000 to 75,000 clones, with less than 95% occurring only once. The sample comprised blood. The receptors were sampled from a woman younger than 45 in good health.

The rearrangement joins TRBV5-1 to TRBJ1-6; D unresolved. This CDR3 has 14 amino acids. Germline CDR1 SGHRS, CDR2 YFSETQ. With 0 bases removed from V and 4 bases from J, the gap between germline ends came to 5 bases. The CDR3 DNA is TGCGCCAGCAGCTTGGAGGGTTATAATTCACCCCTCCACTTT. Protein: CASSLEGYNSPLHF.

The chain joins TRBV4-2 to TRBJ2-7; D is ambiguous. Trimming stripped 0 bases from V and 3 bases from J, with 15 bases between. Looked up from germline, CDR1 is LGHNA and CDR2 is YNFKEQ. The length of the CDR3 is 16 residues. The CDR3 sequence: CASSQDARNGLYEQYF. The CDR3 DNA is TGTGCCAGCAGCCAAGACGCAAGGAATGGTCTCTACGAGCAGTACTTC.

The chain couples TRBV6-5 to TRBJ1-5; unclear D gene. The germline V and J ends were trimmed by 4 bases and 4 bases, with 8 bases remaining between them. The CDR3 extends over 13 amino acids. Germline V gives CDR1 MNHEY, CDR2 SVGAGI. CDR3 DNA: TGTGCCAGCAGTTCTTTGGATAATCAGCCCCAGCATTTT. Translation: CASSSLDNQPQHF.

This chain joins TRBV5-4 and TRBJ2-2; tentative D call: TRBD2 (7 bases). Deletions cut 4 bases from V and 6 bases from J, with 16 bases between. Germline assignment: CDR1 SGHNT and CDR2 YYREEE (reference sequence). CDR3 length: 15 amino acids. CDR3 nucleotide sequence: TGTGCCAGCAGCCATCCCGGGGGGCGTCCCGGGGAGCTGTTTTTT. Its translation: CASSHPGGRPGELFF.

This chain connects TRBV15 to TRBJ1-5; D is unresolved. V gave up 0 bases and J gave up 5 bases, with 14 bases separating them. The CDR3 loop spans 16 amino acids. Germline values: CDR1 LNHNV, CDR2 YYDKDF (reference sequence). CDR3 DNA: TGTGCCACCAGCAGAGATAGAATCGGCAGCCATCAGCCCCAGCATTTT. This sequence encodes CATSRDRIGSHQPQHF.

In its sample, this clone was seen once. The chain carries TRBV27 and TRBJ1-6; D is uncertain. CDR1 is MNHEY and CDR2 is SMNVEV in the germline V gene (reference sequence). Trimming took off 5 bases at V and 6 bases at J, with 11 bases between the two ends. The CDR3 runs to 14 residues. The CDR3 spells CASSPYFGNSPLHF. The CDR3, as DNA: TGTGCCAGCAGTCCATATTTTGGTAATTCACCCCTCCACTTT.

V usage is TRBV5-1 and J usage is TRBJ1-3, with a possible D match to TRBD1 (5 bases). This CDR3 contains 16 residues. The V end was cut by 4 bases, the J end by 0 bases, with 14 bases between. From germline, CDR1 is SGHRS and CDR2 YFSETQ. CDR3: CASSLEDSISGNTIYF. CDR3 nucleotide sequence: TGCGCCAGCAGCCTTGAAGACAGTATCTCTGGAAACACCATATATTTT.

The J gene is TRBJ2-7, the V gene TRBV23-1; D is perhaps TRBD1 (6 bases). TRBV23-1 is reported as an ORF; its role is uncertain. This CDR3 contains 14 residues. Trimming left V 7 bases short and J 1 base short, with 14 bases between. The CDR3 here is CASTTGTPSYEQYF. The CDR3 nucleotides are TGCGCCAGCACGACCGGGACACCATCCTACGAGCAGTACTTC.

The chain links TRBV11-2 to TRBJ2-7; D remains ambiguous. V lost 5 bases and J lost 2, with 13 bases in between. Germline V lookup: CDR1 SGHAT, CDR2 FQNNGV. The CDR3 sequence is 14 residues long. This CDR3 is CASSLNQGPYEQYF. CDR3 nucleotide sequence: TGTGCCAGCAGCCTCAACCAAGGTCCCTACGAGCAGTACTTC.

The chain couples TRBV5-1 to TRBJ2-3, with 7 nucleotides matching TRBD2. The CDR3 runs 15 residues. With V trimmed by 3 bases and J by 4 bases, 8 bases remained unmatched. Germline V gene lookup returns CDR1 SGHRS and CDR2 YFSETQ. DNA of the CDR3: TGCGCCAGCAGCTCCCCTAGCGGTCAATCAGATACGCAGTATTTT. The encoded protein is CASSSPSGQSDTQYF.

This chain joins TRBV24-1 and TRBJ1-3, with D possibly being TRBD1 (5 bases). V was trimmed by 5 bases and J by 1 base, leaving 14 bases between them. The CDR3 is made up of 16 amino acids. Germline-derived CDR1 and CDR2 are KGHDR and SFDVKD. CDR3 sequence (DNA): TGTGCCACCAGTGTCGACACAGGTCGTTCTGGAAACACCATATATTTT. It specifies CATSVDTGRSGNTIYF.

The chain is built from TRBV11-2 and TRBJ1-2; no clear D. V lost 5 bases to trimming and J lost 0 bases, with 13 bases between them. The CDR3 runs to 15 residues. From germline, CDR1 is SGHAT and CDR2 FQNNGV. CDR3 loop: CASSPIGWANYGYTF. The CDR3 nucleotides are TGTGCCAGCAGCCCAATTGGGTGGGCTAACTATGGCTACACCTTC.

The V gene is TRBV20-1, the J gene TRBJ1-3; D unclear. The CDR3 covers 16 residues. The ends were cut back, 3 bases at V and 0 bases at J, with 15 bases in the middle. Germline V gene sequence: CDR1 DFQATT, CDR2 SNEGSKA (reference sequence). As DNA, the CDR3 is TGCAGTGCTAGTCCTACTCTGATACTCTCTGGAAACACCATATATTTT. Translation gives CSASPTLILSGNTIYF.

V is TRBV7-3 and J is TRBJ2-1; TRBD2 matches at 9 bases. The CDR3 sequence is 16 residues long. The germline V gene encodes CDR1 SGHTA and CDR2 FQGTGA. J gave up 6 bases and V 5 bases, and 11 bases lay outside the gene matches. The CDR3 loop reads CASSLRTSVSANEQFF. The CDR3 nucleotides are TGTGCCAGCAGCCTAAGGACTAGCGTTAGCGCCAATGAGCAGTTCTTC.

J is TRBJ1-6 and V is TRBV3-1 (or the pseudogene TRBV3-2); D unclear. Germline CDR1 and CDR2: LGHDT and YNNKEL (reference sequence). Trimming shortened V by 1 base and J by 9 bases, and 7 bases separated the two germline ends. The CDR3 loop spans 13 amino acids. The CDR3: CASSQVAGSPLHF. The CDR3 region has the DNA TGTGCCAGCAGCCAAGTGGCAGGTTCACCCCTCCACTTT.

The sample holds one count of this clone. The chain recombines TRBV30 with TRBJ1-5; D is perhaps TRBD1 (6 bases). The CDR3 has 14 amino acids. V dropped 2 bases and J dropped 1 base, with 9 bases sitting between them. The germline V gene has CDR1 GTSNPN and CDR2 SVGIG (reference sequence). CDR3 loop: CAWSSGVSNQPQHF. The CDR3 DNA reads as TGTGCCTGGAGTTCAGGGGTGAGCAATCAGCCCCAGCATTTT. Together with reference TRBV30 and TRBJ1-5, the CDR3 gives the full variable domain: SQTIHQWPATLVQPVGSPLSLECTVEGTSNPNLYWYRQAAGRGLQLLFYSVGIGQISSEVPQNLSASRPQDRQFILSSKKLLLSDSGFYLCAWSSGVSNQPQHFGDGTRLSIL.

The CDR3 sequence is CASSESRGSEQYF. CDR3 in DNA: TGTGCCAGCAGTGAATCCAGGGGAAGCGAGCAGTACTTC. This rearrangement joins TRBV25-1 to TRBJ2-7; D is possibly TRBD1 (6 bases). From germline, CDR1 is MGHDK and CDR2 SYGVNS. V was cut by 1 base and J by 6 bases, with 10 bases left in between. The CDR3 covers 13 residues.

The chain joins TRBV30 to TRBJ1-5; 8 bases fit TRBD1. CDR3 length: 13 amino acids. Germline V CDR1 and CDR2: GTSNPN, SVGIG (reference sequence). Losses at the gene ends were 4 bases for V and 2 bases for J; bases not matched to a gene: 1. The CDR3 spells CAWTGGGNQPQHF. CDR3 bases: TGTGCCTGGACAGGGGGCGGCAATCAGCCCCAGCATTTT.

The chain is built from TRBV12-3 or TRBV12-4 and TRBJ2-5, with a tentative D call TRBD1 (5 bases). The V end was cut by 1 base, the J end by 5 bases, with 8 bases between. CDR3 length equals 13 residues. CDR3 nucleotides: TGTGCCAGCAGTTTAGGGGCAGGGGAGACCCAGTACTTC. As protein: CASSLGAGETQYF.

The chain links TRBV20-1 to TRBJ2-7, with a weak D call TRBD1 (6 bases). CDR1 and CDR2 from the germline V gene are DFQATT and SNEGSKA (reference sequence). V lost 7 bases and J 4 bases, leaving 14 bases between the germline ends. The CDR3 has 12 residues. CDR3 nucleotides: TGCAGTGTTAGTGGGACAACGTACGAGCAGTACGTC. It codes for CSVSGTTYEQYV.

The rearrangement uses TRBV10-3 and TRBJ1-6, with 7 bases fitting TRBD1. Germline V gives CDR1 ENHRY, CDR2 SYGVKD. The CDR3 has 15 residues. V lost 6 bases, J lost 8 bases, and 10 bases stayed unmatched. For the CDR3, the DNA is TGTGCCATCAGCAGAGGAACAGGGGCCGATTCACCCCTCCACTTT. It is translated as CAISRGTGADSPLHF.

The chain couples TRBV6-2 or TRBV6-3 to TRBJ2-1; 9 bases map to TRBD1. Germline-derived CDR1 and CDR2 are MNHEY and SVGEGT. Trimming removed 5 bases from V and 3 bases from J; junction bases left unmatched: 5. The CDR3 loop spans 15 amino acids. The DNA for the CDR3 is TGTGCCAGCAGTGACACAGGGGGCGTCTACAATGAGCAGTTCTTC. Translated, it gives CASSDTGGVYNEQFF.

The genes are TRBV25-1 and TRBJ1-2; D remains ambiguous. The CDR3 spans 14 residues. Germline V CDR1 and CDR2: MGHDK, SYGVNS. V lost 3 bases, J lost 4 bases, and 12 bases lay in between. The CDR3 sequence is CASSDWGMGYGYTF. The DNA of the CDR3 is TGTGCCAGCAGTGATTGGGGTATGGGCTATGGCTACACCTTC.

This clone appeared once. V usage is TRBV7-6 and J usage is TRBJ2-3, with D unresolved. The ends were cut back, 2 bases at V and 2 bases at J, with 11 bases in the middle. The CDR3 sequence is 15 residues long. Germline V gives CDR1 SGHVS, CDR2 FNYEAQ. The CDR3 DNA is TGTGCCAGCAGCTTAAACGGGCCCACCACAGATACGCAGTATTTT. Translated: CASSLNGPTTDTQYF.

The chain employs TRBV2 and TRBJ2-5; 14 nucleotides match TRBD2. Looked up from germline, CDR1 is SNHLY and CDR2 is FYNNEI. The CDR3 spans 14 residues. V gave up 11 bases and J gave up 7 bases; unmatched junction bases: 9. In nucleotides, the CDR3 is TGTGCCTCAGAGGGACTAGCGGGGGACGGGACCCAGTACTTC. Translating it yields CASEGLAGDGTQYF.

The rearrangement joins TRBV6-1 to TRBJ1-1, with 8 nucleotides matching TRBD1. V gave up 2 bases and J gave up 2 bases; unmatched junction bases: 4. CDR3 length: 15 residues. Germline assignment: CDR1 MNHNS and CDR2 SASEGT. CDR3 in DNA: TGTGCCAGCAGTGAACACAGGGGGAAAAACACTGAAGCTTTCTTT. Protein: CASSEHRGKNTEAFF.

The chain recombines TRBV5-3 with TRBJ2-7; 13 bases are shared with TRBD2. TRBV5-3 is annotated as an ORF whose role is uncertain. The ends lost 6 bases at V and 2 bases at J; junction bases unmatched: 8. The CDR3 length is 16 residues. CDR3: CARKRGTSGVTYEQYF. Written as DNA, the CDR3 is TGTGCCAGAAAGCGAGGGACTAGCGGGGTTACCTACGAGCAGTACTTC.